This TCR beta chain is from a study of regulatory T cells in long-lasting Graves disease. Study-level findings and limits: Whereas 1,000 or so public clonotypes were shared by new patients, persistent patients shared more, at 2,741.

For TCR beta, libraries came from iRepertoire HTBI primers and Arm-PCR of CDR3 regions. TCRdb called the multiplex PCR reads again in MiXCR, with one record for every CDR3 protein. Counted here are 320,000 or so distinct CDR3 sequences, over 15% occurring once; the ten biggest clones make up about 38%. Time point defined: newly diagnosed GD, antithyroid drugs for less than 3 months. RNA extracted from PBMCs served as the sequencing template. Investigators report Graves' disease was diagnosed under American Thyroid Association guidelines. The sample holds many counts of this clonotype. Antigen: not known. The germline CDR1 and CDR2 sequences are KGHSY and FQNENV. The CDR3 runs 14 residues. V gave up 3 bases and J gave up 3 bases; unmatched junction bases: 2.

The starting material was peripheral blood mononuclear cells (PBMCs), obtained at new diagnosis, from a patient treated with antithyroid drugs. This chain uses TRBV16 with TRBJ2-1; 7 bases fit TRBD1. The source is a female donor with Graves disease. CDR3 nucleotides: TGTGCCAGCAGCCACCGACAGGGCTACAATGAGCAGTTCTTC. It encodes CASSHRQGYNEQFF.